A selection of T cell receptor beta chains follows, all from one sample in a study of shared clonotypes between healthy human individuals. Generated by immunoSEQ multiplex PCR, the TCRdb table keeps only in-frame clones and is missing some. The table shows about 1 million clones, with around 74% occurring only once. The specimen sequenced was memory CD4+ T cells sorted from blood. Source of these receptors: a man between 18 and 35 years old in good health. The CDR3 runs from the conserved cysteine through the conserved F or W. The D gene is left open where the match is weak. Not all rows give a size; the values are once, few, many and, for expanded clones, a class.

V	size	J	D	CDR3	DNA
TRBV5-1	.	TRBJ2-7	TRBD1	CASSSRGGGYEQYF	TGCGCCAGCAGCTCGAGAGGGGGCGGCTACGAGCAGTACTTC
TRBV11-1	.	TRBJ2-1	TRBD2	CASSLAGGNEQFF	TGTGCCAGCAGCTTAGCCGGGGGGAATGAGCAGTTCTTC
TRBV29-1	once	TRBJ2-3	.	CSVRRSTDTQYF	TGCAGCGTTCGCAGGAGCACAGATACGCAGTATTTT
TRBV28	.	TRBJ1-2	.	CASSSGQRGYTF	TGTGCCAGCAGTTCCGGACAGCGCGGCTACACCTTC
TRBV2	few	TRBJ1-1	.	CASSVRVEAFF	TGTGCCAGCAGTGTCCGGGTTGAAGCTTTCTTT
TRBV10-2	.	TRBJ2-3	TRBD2	CASRESGADTDTQYF	TGCGCCAGCAGAGAAAGCGGGGCCGACACAGATACGCAGTATTTT
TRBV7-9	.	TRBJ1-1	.	CASSSRNTEAFF	TGTGCCAGCAGCTCAAGGAACACTGAAGCTTTCTTT
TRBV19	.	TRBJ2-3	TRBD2	CASSSTSGSTDTQYF	TGTGCCAGTAGTTCCACTAGCGGGAGCACAGATACGCAGTATTTT
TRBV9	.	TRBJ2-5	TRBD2	CASSGASGGAQYF	TGTGCCAGCAGCGGAGCTAGCGGCGGGGCCCAGTACTTC
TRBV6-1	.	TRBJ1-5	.	CASSDGLSNQPQHF	TGTGCCAGCAGTGATGGCCTCAGCAATCAGCCCCAGCATTTT
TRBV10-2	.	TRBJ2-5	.	CAVHDAWEGETQYF	TGCGCCGTCCACGACGCGTGGGAAGGGGAGACCCAGTACTTC
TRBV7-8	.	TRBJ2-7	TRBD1	CASSVGQGAPYEQYF	TGTGCCAGCAGCGTGGGACAGGGGGCTCCCTACGAGCAGTACTTC
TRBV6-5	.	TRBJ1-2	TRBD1	CASSSGQGWGYTF	TGTGCCAGCAGTTCGGGACAGGGTTGGGGCTACACCTTC
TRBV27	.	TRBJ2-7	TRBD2	CASRGSGGAGQYF	TGTGCCAGCAGAGGGAGCGGGGGGGCCGGGCAGTACTTC
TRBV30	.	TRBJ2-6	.	CAWSNSGANALTF	TGTGCCTGGTCAAACTCTGGGGCCAACGCCCTGACTTTC
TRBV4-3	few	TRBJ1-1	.	CASSYLGTEAFF	TGCGCCAGCAGTTACCTTGGGACTGAAGCTTTCTTT
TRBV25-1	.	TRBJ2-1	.	CASSTPGSTVDDEQFF	TGTGCCAGCAGTACCCCAGGGAGTACAGTTGACGATGAGCAGTTCTTC
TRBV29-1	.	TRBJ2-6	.	CSRAWPEGTGANVLTF	TGCAGCCGGGCGTGGCCAGAGGGCACTGGGGCCAACGTCCTGACTTTC
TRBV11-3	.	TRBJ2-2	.	CASSLVPTGELFF	TGTGCCAGCAGCTTAGTCCCGACCGGGGAGCTGTTTTTT
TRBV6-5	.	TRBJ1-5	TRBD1	CASSTQGALGPQHF	TGTGCCAGCAGTACACAGGGGGCATTAGGGCCCCAGCATTTT
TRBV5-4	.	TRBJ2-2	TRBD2	CASSLGLAGVGGELFF	TGTGCCAGCAGCTTGGGACTAGCGGGAGTTGGCGGGGAGCTGTTTTTT
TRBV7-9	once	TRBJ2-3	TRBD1	CASSLAVVDRALDTQYF	TGTGCCAGCAGCTTAGCGGTGGTAGACAGGGCGCTAGATACGCAGTATTTT
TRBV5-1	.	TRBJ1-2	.	CASSPERGSGGYTF	TGCGCCAGCAGCCCCGAACGGGGGTCGGGTGGCTACACCTTC
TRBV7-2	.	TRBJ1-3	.	CASSSRPGRSGNTIYF	TGTGCCAGCAGCAGTCGTCCGGGGAGATCTGGAAACACCATATATTTT
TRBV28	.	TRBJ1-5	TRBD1	CASSSTGGLAQPQHF	TGTGCCAGCAGTTCGACAGGGGGCCTAGCTCAGCCCCAGCATTTT
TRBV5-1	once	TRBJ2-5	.	CASSLASDRQETQYF	TGCGCCAGCAGCTTGGCCTCGGACAGACAAGAGACCCAGTACTTC
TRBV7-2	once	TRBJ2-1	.	CASSLGAHQFF	TGTGCCAGCAGCTTGGGGGCGCATCAGTTCTTC
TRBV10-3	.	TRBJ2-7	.	CAISEDRREQYF	TGTGCCATCAGTGAGGACAGGCGCGAGCAGTACTTC
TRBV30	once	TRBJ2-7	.	CAWTGQGSPSYFEQYF	TGTGCCTGGACAGGTCAGGGCTCCCCCTCCTACTTTGAGCAGTACTTC